This T cell receptor (beta chain) was sequenced in a study of cytomegalovirus exposure and HLA in healthy donors. Across the study: In a later analysis, it was reported that the approximately 110 validation repertoires had been produced on the same platform as the roughly 700 repertoires belonging to the first cohort. General study results and limits: CMV antigen specificity of three CMV-associated chains was confirmed in vitro. The TCR clusters that emerged in the first cohort tended, a later analysis found, to co-occur in the roughly 120 validation repertoires.

In regard to this clone: The antigen is undetermined.

Assay used: immunoSEQ multiplex PCR; TCRdb lists only in-frame clones, some missing. In the table there are 130,000 or so clones, roughly 86% of which are singletons. Looked up from germline, CDR1 is LNHDA and CDR2 is SQIVND (reference sequence). This CDR3 has 16 amino acids. The J segment lost 2 bases and the V segment lost 3 bases, leaving 4 bases of the junction unmatched. The sequenced material came from PBMCs. The TCR was taken from a man aged 25-45 years in good health and CMV-seronegative. The chain recombines TRBV19 with TRBJ2-1; 10 positions agree with TRBD2. In nucleotides, the CDR3 is TGTGCCAGTAGTATGGCAGCGGGGGGGCCCTACAATGAGCAGTTCTTC. This translates into CASSMAAGGPYNEQFF. Combining the CDR3 with reference TRBV19 and TRBJ2-1 gives the whole variable domain DGGITQSPKYLFRKEGQNVTLSCEQNLNHDAMYWYRQDPGQGLRLIYYSQIVNDFQKGDIAEGYSVSREKKESFPLTVTSAQKNPTAFYLCASSMAAGGPYNEQFFGPGTRLTVL.